Listed here is a single T cell receptor (beta chain). This study enrolled people aged roughly 18 to 89 from about two dozen US geographic areas. Cohorts were based on clinical histories the participants reported. Produced via immunoSEQ multiplex PCR; TCRdb's table is partial and in-frame only. The repertoire holds about 180,000 clones, with approximately 92% as singletons. This entry belongs to a study of blood T cell repertoires in COVID-19. The wider study: Sources were T cells, B-cell-depleted T cells, or PBMCs; the material itself was cDNA or gDNA.

Germline loops: CDR1 SGHKS, CDR2 YYEKEE (reference sequence). The CDR3 is 18 amino acids. The V end was cut by 4 bases, the J end by 0 bases, with 21 bases between. This clonotype was obtained from a woman aged 40 to 55 with acute COVID-19. The sequenced material came from PBMCs or T cells enriched from blood (not recorded which). The chain couples TRBV5-5 to TRBJ2-3, with D perhaps matching TRBD1 (8 bases). The CDR3 here is CASSHGQGGSTSTDTQYF. The CDR3 DNA follows: TGTGCCAGCAGCCACGGACAGGGAGGGTCCACTAGCACAGATACGCAGTATTTT.